This T cell receptor beta chain was recovered during a study of T-cell memory formation after mild COVID-19. General study points: Contracting CD8+ clones were enriched in EMRA, CD4+ mainly in CM and EM. CD4+ bias marked clones expanding day 15 to 37, unlike balanced contracting clones.

About this clonotype: Antigen unknown.

TCRdb re-analysed the 5' RACE reads in MiXCR, keeping a single row per CDR3 protein. The sample lists fewer than 550,000 distinct CDR3 sequences; roughly 20% were seen once. The material sequenced was PBMCs or a T cell subset sorted from them (not recorded which). This sequence originates from an adult woman who had mild COVID-19 (a few samples of this study predate the infection). Cell type and time point are not known.

The CDR3 protein is CASSSEQGTEAFF. CDR3 coding DNA: TGTGCCAGCAGCTCCGAACAGGGTACTGAAGCTTTCTTT. The V and J genes are TRBV5-8 and TRBJ1-1, with a tentative D call TRBD1 (6 bases). The V end lost 3 bases, the J end lost 5 bases, and 11 bases lay between the germline ends. Germline V gene data show CDR1 as SGHTS and CDR2 as YDEGEE. The CDR3 runs 13 residues.